The text below deals with one T cell receptor (beta chain). The sample is drawn from a study of technical replicates of blood from a handful of donors. Here immunoSEQ multiplex PCR was the method, and the copy in TCRdb shows in-frame clones only, minus some. The sample carries 85,000 to 100,000 clones, about 90% recorded once. There are 13 residues in the CDR3. Germline CDR1 GTSNPN, CDR2 SVGIG (reference sequence). V was trimmed by 4 bases and J by 9 bases, leaving 16 bases between them. Sequences were obtained from T cells isolated from PBMCs. The rearrangement uses TRBV30 and TRBJ1-3; unclear D gene. The clonotype originates from a human donor in good health. The CDR3 reads CAWNPKDWRTIYF. Written as DNA, the CDR3 is TGTGCCTGGAATCCTAAAGACTGGCGCACCATATATTTT.